Listed below are T cell receptor beta chains from one sample, sequenced in a study of shared clonotypes between healthy human individuals. Repertoires were generated with immunoSEQ multiplex PCR, while TCRdb's copy carries only in-frame clones and drops some. The sample holds about 2.4 million clones, 90% to 95% seen once. The source material was naive CD4+ T cells sorted from blood. All receptors come from a man between 18 and 29 years old in good health. The CDR3 runs from the conserved cysteine through the conserved F or W. The order of the fields is J gene, V gene, D gene, clone size, CDR3 DNA, CDR3 protein. A D gene is named only where the DNA matches it firmly. Some rows have no size entry. The others give once, few or many, or a class for an expanded clone.

TRBJ2-2,TRBV9,-,-,TGTGCCAGCAGCACCCGCGGGCTAGATGCCGGGGAGCTGTTTTTT,CASSTRGLDAGELFF
TRBJ1-6,TRBV19,-,once,TGTGCCAGTAGGGGGACACTGAGCTCTAATTCACCCCTCCACTTT,CASRGTLSSNSPLHF
TRBJ1-1,TRBV6-1,-,once,TGTGCCAGCAACGTTGGGGCTGAAGCTTTCTTT,CASNVGAEAFF
TRBJ1-1,TRBV19,TRBD1,-,TGTGCCAGTAGTATACAGGGGGCTGGGAACACTGAAGCTTTCTTT,CASSIQGAGNTEAFF
TRBJ2-7,TRBV11-1,-,-,TGTGCCTCCCGGGGTACCACCTACGAGCAGTACTTC,CASRGTTYEQYF
TRBJ1-1,TRBV11-2,-,-,TGTGCCAGCAGCTCGGGACACGGGGGGAACACTGAAGCTTTCTTT,CASSSGHGGNTEAFF
TRBJ1-1,TRBV6-1,-,-,TGTGCCAGCACTGACCCTCGGGCCCGCACTGAAGCTTTCTTT,CASTDPRARTEAFF
TRBJ2-7,TRBV5-5,TRBD1,-,TGTGCCAGCAGCTTGGTACAGGGGGGATACGAGCAGTACTTC,CASSLVQGGYEQYF
TRBJ2-7,TRBV28,-,-,TGTGCCAGCACCCCACCGGGACATTACGAGCAGTACTTC,CASTPPGHYEQYF
TRBJ2-5,TRBV10-3,TRBD2,once,TGTGCCATCAGTGCGTCGACCGGGGGGGAGACCCAGTACTTC,CAISASTGGETQYF
TRBJ1-5,TRBV12-5,TRBD1,few,TGTGCTAGTGGTGAAAGCAGGGGGCCCTTCGGCAATCAGCCCCAGCATTTT,CASGESRGPFGNQPQHF
TRBJ2-1,TRBV10-1,-,-,TGCGCCAGCAGTGAGTTGATCGGGGCGGCTAATGAGCAGTTCTTC,CASSELIGAANEQFF
TRBJ2-1,TRBV10-3,-,-,TGTGCCACCTATAGCGCGACGTCAGTCAATGAGCAGTTCTTC,CATYSATSVNEQFF
TRBJ2-7,TRBV6-6,TRBD1,once,TGTGCCAGCACCACGACAGGGTCCTACGAGCAGTACTTC,CASTTTGSYEQYF
TRBJ2-2,TRBV5-1,-,-,TGCGCCAGCAGCTTCCTGGGAACCGGGGAGCTGTTTTTT,CASSFLGTGELFF
TRBJ2-5,TRBV30,-,-,TGTGCCTGGAGTGCGACGGAGACCCAGTACTTC,CAWSATETQYF
TRBJ2-7,TRBV30,-,-,TGTGCCTGGAGTTCAGACTCTGAGCAGTACTTC,CAWSSDSEQYF
TRBJ2-5,TRBV4-1,TRBD1,-,TGCGCCAGCAGCCAAGCCGGGACAGGGGGTGTCCGGGAGACCCAGTACTTC,CASSQAGTGGVRETQYF
TRBJ2-3,TRBV6-6,-,-,TGTGCCAGCAGAAAACCCACGGACGCAGATACGCAGTATTTT,CASRKPTDADTQYF
TRBJ2-1,TRBV29-1,-,-,TGCAGCGTTGTCGAGCAACACAATGAGCAGTTCTTC,CSVVEQHNEQFF
TRBJ1-2,TRBV14,-,-,TGTGCCAGCAGCCGAATCTTGGGGCAGCCGGGAGGCTACACCTTC,CASSRILGQPGGYTF
TRBJ2-1,TRBV4-3,TRBD2,-,TGCGCCAGCAGCCTCAAAAGCCCGGGACTAGCGGAGTACAATGAGCAGTTCTTC,CASSLKSPGLAEYNEQFF
TRBJ2-2,TRBV11-3,-,-,TGTGCCAGCAGCTTAGATCCCCTGGGCACCGGGGAGCTGTTTTTT,CASSLDPLGTGELFF
TRBJ2-3,TRBV5-1,-,-,TGCGCCAGCAGCTTGGAGGGAACTAGCACAGATACGCAGTATTTT,CASSLEGTSTDTQYF
TRBJ1-2,TRBV18,TRBD1,-,TGTGCCAGCTCGGGCGGGACAGGGGACTATGGCTACACCTTC,CASSGGTGDYGYTF
TRBJ2-7,TRBV5-1,-,once,TGCGCCAGCAGCGTGGACCCGAGCGCCTACGAGCAGTACTTC,CASSVDPSAYEQYF